The clone carrying this TCR beta chain was seen a few times. Its antigen is as yet unknown. In the same sample, other DNA sequences code for this CDR3. The data were taken from a study of T cell responses to AZD1222 COVID-19 vaccine. Study conclusions and caveats: The donors showed a predominance of white British ancestry and of females, with possible underestimation of clonal diversity. Spike was spanned by vaccine-associated CD4 TCRs, which were dominant at 160-218 and 743-854. Nearly half of spike-specific TCRs reportedly go after variant regions that carry no mutations.

It was second doses at about 4 or about 12 weeks that were pooled. Only in-frame clones appear in the TCRdb table, and some are missing; sequencing was by immunoSEQ multiplex PCR. The table shows some 120,000 clones, with 80% to 90% occurring only once. The CDR3 is made up of 15 amino acids. Germline CDR1 MNHEY, CDR2 SMNVEV (reference sequence). V was cut by 6 bases and J by 8 bases, with 22 bases left in between. The chain combines TRBV27 with TRBJ1-2, with D perhaps TRBD1 (6 bases). Sequenced here: peripheral blood, sampled 28 days after the second AZD1222 dose. The sequence came from an adult who received the AZD1222 COVID-19 vaccine. This CDR3 is CASRAGGGRESGYTF. As DNA, the CDR3 is TGTGCCAGCAGGGCGGGGGGGGGCCGAGAAAGCGGCTACACCTTC.